This entry lists 23 T cell receptor beta chains sequenced from one sample in a study of T cells in localized non-small cell lung cancer. Some clones are missing from TCRdb's copy, which holds only in-frame ones; the method was immunoSEQ multiplex PCR. The sample lists 35,000 to 40,000 clones; roughly four fifths were seen once. This material consisted of peripheral blood, taken before any cancer treatment. All receptors come from a male donor aged 60 or over with stage III squamous cell lung carcinoma.

In nucleotides, the CDR3 is TGTGCCAGCAGTTTGGTCAACACCGGGGAGCTGTTTTTT. Protein sequence: CASSLVNTGELFF. The chain recombines TRBV27 with TRBJ2-2; D is unresolved. Per germline, CDR1 MNHEY and CDR2 SMNVEV (reference sequence). Trimming shortened V by 3 bases and J by 2 bases, and 4 bases separated the two germline ends. This CDR3 has 13 residues.

V is TRBV28 and J is TRBJ1-5, with D perhaps matching TRBD1 (5 bases). V dropped 3 bases and J dropped 7 bases, with 13 bases sitting between them. The V gene's germline CDR1 is MDHEN and CDR2 SYDVKM. The CDR3 runs to 14 residues. The CDR3 sequence: CASSFWQGGQPQHF. The CDR3 nucleotides are TGTGCCAGCAGTTTTTGGCAGGGAGGGCAGCCCCAGCATTTT.

J is TRBJ1-4 and V is TRBV19; 7 positions agree with TRBD1. Germline V gene data show CDR1 as LNHDA and CDR2 as SQIVND (reference sequence). The CDR3 has 14 residues. V trimming: 6 bases; J trimming: 1 base; junction bases outside the gene matches: 2. The CDR3 DNA reads TGTGCCAGTAGATACAGGGGAACTAATGAAAAACTGTTTTTT. Protein product: CASRYRGTNEKLFF.

This chain links TRBV6-5 with TRBJ2-5, with 9 bases fitting TRBD1. The CDR3 spans 15 residues. Germline CDR1 MNHEY, CDR2 SVGAGI. V trimming: 6 bases; J trimming: 6 bases; junction bases outside the gene matches: 11. The DNA for the CDR3 is TGTGCCAGCAGCTCCGGGACAGGGTTCGGAAAGACCCAGTACTTC. Translating it yields CASSSGTGFGKTQYF.

This clone was seen a handful of times. The rearrangement joins TRBV29-1 to TRBJ2-7; D is ambiguous. Germline V gene sequence: CDR1 SQVTM, CDR2 ANQGSEA. Between the trimmed V and J ends, which lost 5 bases and 0 bases, there was a span of 5 bases. The CDR3 has 11 amino acids. CDR3 sequence (DNA): TGCAGCGTTCGATTCTCCTACGAGCAGTACTTC. This translates into CSVRFSYEQYF.

This clone was detected only once. This rearrangement joins TRBV5-5 to TRBJ1-1; D gene unclear. Trimming stripped 2 bases from V and 4 bases from J, with 12 bases between. Germline assignment: CDR1 SGHKS and CDR2 YYEKEE (reference sequence). This CDR3 contains 14 residues. CDR3 region: CASSLSRISTEAFF. As DNA, the CDR3 is TGTGCCAGCAGCTTATCGCGAATTAGCACTGAAGCTTTCTTT.

This clone was seen a few times. The V gene is TRBV5-1, the J gene TRBJ2-5; TRBD2 matches 8 bases. V shed 4 bases and J 1 base; nucleotides not matched to a gene: 9. CDR1 SGHRS and CDR2 YFSETQ come from the germline V gene. The length of the CDR3 is 16 residues. For the CDR3, the DNA is TGCGCCAGCAGCCTCCTAACGACTAGCGTCCAAGAGACCCAGTACTTC. It specifies CASSLLTTSVQETQYF.

This clone occurred a few times. The chain uses TRBV5-4 and TRBJ2-1; D is perhaps TRBD2 (6 bases). This CDR3 has 15 residues. Trimming shortened V by 4 bases and J by 4 bases, and 15 bases separated the two germline ends. Germline loops: CDR1 SGHNT, CDR2 YYREEE (reference sequence). This CDR3 is CASSLEGRGYNEQFF. The CDR3 DNA is TGTGCCAGCAGCCTCGAAGGGCGGGGATACAATGAGCAGTTCTTC.

J is TRBJ1-6 and V is TRBV9; D may be TRBD1 (6 bases). CDR3 length equals 16 residues. Germline V gives CDR1 SGDLS, CDR2 YYNGEE. Trimming took off 1 base at V and 9 bases at J, with 17 bases between the two ends. CDR3 nucleotides: TGTGCCAGCAGCGTAACAGGGCGAAGGGAGGCTTCACCCCTCCACTTT. It specifies CASSVTGRREASPLHF.

The chain links TRBV9 to TRBJ2-5; 7 bases align to TRBD1. CDR1 and CDR2 (germline): SGDLS, YYNGEE. CDR3 length: 17 residues. V trimming: 1 base; J trimming: 5 bases; junction bases outside the gene matches: 14. This chain's CDR3 is CASSVSHRGTAGETQYF. For the CDR3, the DNA is TGTGCCAGCAGCGTATCCCACAGGGGCACGGCCGGCGAGACCCAGTACTTC.

The rearrangement links TRBV5-6 to TRBJ1-1; D unclear. Germline-derived CDR1 and CDR2 are SGHDT and YYEEEE. The CDR3 is made up of 13 amino acids. Trimming left V 4 bases short and J 1 base short, with 8 bases between. For the CDR3, the DNA is TGTGCCAGCAGCCAAACAAGGAACACTGAAGCTTTCTTT. It specifies CASSQTRNTEAFF.

The chain combines TRBV5-1 with TRBJ2-1; D is possibly TRBD2 (6 bases). The CDR3 has 14 residues. CDR1 and CDR2 (germline): SGHRS, YFSETQ. V dropped 0 bases and J dropped 7 bases, with 11 bases sitting between them. CDR3 sequence: CASSLETSSNEQFF. The CDR3 DNA follows: TGCGCCAGCAGCTTGGAGACTAGTTCGAATGAGCAGTTCTTC.

The CDR3 nucleotides read TGCGCCAGCAGCTTGGACGTTATGGGGGGAAAACTGTTTTTT. It is translated as CASSLDVMGGKLFF. V is TRBV5-1 and J is TRBJ1-4; the D gene is possibly TRBD1 (5 bases). V gave up 0 bases and J gave up 10 bases, with 13 bases separating them. The CDR3 consists of 14 residues. Germline CDR1 reads SGHRS; CDR2 reads YFSETQ.

This chain joins TRBV2 and TRBJ1-1; 9 bases align to TRBD1. The germline CDR1 and CDR2 sequences are SNHLY and FYNNEI. The CDR3 length is 12 residues. V trimming: 10 bases; J trimming: 5 bases; junction bases outside the gene matches: 5. The CDR3 region has the DNA TGTGCCACCGGGACAGGGAGAACTGAAGCTTTCTTT. Its protein product is CATGTGRTEAFF.

The chain combines TRBV30 with TRBJ1-1; D remains unclear. Germline CDR1 and CDR2: GTSNPN and SVGIG (reference sequence). The CDR3 extends over 11 amino acids. V was trimmed by 5 bases and J by 1 base, leaving 5 bases between them. DNA for the CDR3: TGTGCCTGGGTGGGGAACACTGAAGCTTTCTTT. It encodes CAWVGNTEAFF.

The V gene is TRBV14, the J gene TRBJ1-2; maybe TRBD1 (5 bases). Trimming pared 0 bases from V and 6 bases from J, leaving 11 bases between. The germline V gene has CDR1 SGHDN and CDR2 FVKESK. This CDR3 has 14 amino acids. The CDR3 DNA reads as TGTGCCAGCAGCCAAGATTACAGGCGGGATGGCTACACCTTC. The encoded protein is CASSQDYRRDGYTF.

In DNA form, the CDR3 reads TGCGCCAGCAGCTTCACTAGCGGCTCCTACGAGCAGTACTTC. This sequence encodes CASSFTSGSYEQYF. The chain combines TRBV5-1 with TRBJ2-7; 8 nucleotides align to TRBD2. The CDR3 is 14 residues long. V lost 2 bases, J lost 0 bases, and 1 base stayed unmatched. The germline V gene encodes CDR1 SGHRS and CDR2 YFSETQ.

CDR3 residues: CASSSRLSGNTIYF. CDR3 in DNA: TGTGCCAGCAGCTCTCGACTCTCTGGAAACACCATATATTTT. This chain links TRBV11-2 with TRBJ1-3; no definite D call. This CDR3 contains 14 residues. The germline V gene encodes CDR1 SGHAT and CDR2 FQNNGV. Deletions cut 4 bases from V and 0 bases from J, with 7 bases between. The full variable domain, in which reference TRBV11-2 and TRBJ1-3 provide the parts outside the CDR3, is EAGVAQSPRYKIIEKRQSVAFWCNPISGHATLYWYQQILGQGPKLLIQFQNNGVVDDSQLPKDRFSAERLKGVDSTLKIQPAKLEDSAVYLCASSSRLSGNTIYFGEGSWLTVV.

Only a few counts were recorded for this clone. Other nucleotide sequences from this sample produce the same CDR3. The chain recombines TRBV2 with TRBJ1-5; 10 nucleotides align to TRBD1. This CDR3 has 14 residues. With 4 bases clipped from V and 5 bases from J, the junction kept 2 bases outside the gene matches. Germline loops: CDR1 SNHLY, CDR2 FYNNEI. In DNA, the CDR3 is TGTGCCAGCAGTGGGACAGGGGGACATCAGCCCCAGCATTTT. It translates to CASSGTGGHQPQHF.

This chain uses TRBV6-1 with TRBJ2-1; 11 nucleotides line up with TRBD2. After removal of 6 bases from V and 5 bases from J, the junction contained 6 bases not matched to a gene. Germline CDR1 reads MNHNS; CDR2 reads SASEGT. The CDR3 sequence is 15 residues long. The CDR3 protein is CASSPGTSGNNEQFF. In DNA, the CDR3 is TGTGCCAGCAGCCCCGGGACTAGCGGCAACAATGAGCAGTTCTTC.

This clone showed up just once. The chain has TRBV7-6 and TRBJ1-1, with 7 positions matching TRBD1. The trim removed 1 base at V and 1 base at J, leaving 0 bases unmatched. CDR1 SGHVS and CDR2 FNYEAQ come from the germline V gene. This CDR3 region has 14 residues. This CDR3 reads CASSLGQGNTEAFF. The CDR3 nucleotides are TGTGCCAGCAGCTTAGGACAGGGGAACACTGAAGCTTTCTTT. Complete variable domain (other parts from reference TRBV7-6 and TRBJ1-1): GAGVSQSPRYKVTKRGQDVALRCDPISGHVSLYWYRQALGQGPEFLTYFNYEAQQDKSGLPNDRFSAERPEGSISTLTIQRTEQRDSAMYRCASSLGQGNTEAFFGQGTRLTVV.

The rearrangement uses TRBV5-4 and TRBJ2-7; D gene unclear. The CDR3 length is 13 residues. Germline-derived CDR1 and CDR2 are SGHNT and YYREEE (reference sequence). V gave up 1 base and J gave up 2 bases, with 7 bases separating them. The DNA of the CDR3 is TGTGCCAGCAGCTTGACAGAAACCTACGAGCAGTACTTC. Protein: CASSLTETYEQYF.

The V gene is TRBV5-4, the J gene TRBJ2-5; 13 nucleotides align to TRBD2. This CDR3 has 17 amino acids. Losses at the gene ends were 1 base for V and 5 bases for J; bases not matched to a gene: 8. CDR1 is SGHNT, CDR2 YYREEE, per germline (reference sequence). Here the CDR3 reads CASSLFTSGRAGETQYF. The CDR3 DNA sequence: TGTGCCAGCAGCTTGTTTACTAGCGGGAGGGCCGGGGAGACCCAGTACTTC.